One and the same sample provided the 18 T cell receptor beta chains below, sequenced in a study of OX40 agonist ivuxolimab in advanced cancers. The assay was immunoSEQ multiplex PCR, and TCRdb's table has in-frame clones only and misses some. The repertoire includes about 20,000 clones, 75% to 95% of them detected once, and 50% to 65% sits in the top ten. Sequencing was performed on CD4+ or CD8+ T cells sorted from blood, taken in a trial of the OX40 agonist ivuxolimab. The receptors shown here come from an adult with an advanced solid tumor such as melanoma, head and neck, liver or kidney cancer.

There are a few counts of this clone. V and J are TRBV7-9 and TRBJ1-4; D is uncertain. V was shortened by 5 bases and J by 8 bases, with 9 bases between the two germline ends. The germline V gene encodes CDR1 SEHNR and CDR2 FQNEAQ (reference sequence). The CDR3 spans 12 residues. The CDR3 sequence: CASSHPREKLFF. The CDR3 DNA sequence: TGTGCCAGCAGCCACCCGAGGGAAAAACTGTTTTTT.

This clone was observed a handful of times. The chain combines TRBV19 with TRBJ2-1, with D perhaps given as TRBD1 or TRBD2 (5 bases each). The germline V gene encodes CDR1 LNHDA and CDR2 SQIVND (reference sequence). Trimming removed 7 bases from V and 5 bases from J, with 9 bases in between. The CDR3 is made up of 12 amino acids. CDR3 sequence (DNA): TGTGCCAGTACCGGGGCGAACAATGAGCAGTTCTTC. Encoded protein: CASTGANNEQFF.

The rearrangement joins TRBV30 to TRBJ2-3, with D unresolved. CDR1 GTSNPN and CDR2 SVGIG come from the germline V gene (reference sequence). The CDR3 runs to 15 residues. Trimming shortened V by 1 base and J by 2 bases, and 13 bases separated the two germline ends. The CDR3 DNA sequence: TGTGCCTGGAGTGGGGAAATGAAGTACACAGATACGCAGTATTTT. Its translation: CAWSGEMKYTDTQYF.

This clone was detected only once. CDR3 protein: CASSQLDRLQETQYF. In nucleotides, the CDR3 is TGTGCCAGCAGCCAACTGGACAGGCTCCAAGAGACCCAGTACTTC. The chain has TRBV27 and TRBJ2-5, with 7 bases matching TRBD1. The CDR3 runs to 15 residues. Per the germline V gene, CDR1 is MNHEY and CDR2 is SMNVEV (reference sequence). Germline trimming cut 6 bases from V and 1 base from J; bases unmatched to any gene: 8.

The chain uses TRBV30 and TRBJ2-1; D might be TRBD1 (7 bases). This CDR3 spans 14 amino acids. V dropped 4 bases and J dropped 4 bases, with 14 bases sitting between them. Looked up from germline, CDR1 is GTSNPN and CDR2 is SVGIG (reference sequence). CDR3 in DNA: TGTGCCTGGAATACAGGGGCGGGGTACAATGAGCAGTTCTTC. Its translation is CAWNTGAGYNEQFF.

The rearrangement links TRBV7-6 to TRBJ2-5; D remains unclear. The CDR3 loop spans 14 amino acids. Between the trimmed V and J ends, which lost 4 bases and 0 bases, there was a span of 9 bases. Germline assignment: CDR1 SGHVS and CDR2 FNYEAQ. This CDR3 is CASSSRRYQETQYF. As DNA, the CDR3 is TGTGCCAGCAGCTCGCGAAGGTACCAAGAGACCCAGTACTTC.

The V call is TRBV5-1, the J call TRBJ2-4; maybe TRBD2 (7 bases). The CDR3 sequence is 15 residues long. V shed 4 bases and J shed 9 bases, with 20 bases lying between them. Germline CDR1 SGHRS, CDR2 YFSETQ. The CDR3 region has the DNA TGCGCCAGCAGCATAAAACAAGGGGGGGAAAGCATTCAGTACTTC. Its protein product is CASSIKQGGESIQYF.

The chain is built from TRBV11-2 and TRBJ2-2, with D tentatively TRBD1 (6 bases). In germline, CDR1 is SGHAT, CDR2 FQNNGV. The ends were cut back, 1 base at V and 4 bases at J, with 19 bases in the middle. This CDR3 is 18 amino acids long. The CDR3 DNA sequence: TGTGCCAGCAGCTTAGCCATAACAGGGTTGCGAGGCACCGGGGAGCTGTTTTTT. This sequence encodes CASSLAITGLRGTGELFF.

V and J are TRBV5-4 and TRBJ2-7; 7 bases are shared with TRBD1. The CDR3 length is 15 residues. V dropped 3 bases and J dropped 0; count of bases not matched to a gene: 6. CDR1 is SGHNT and CDR2 is YYREEE in the germline V gene (reference sequence). The CDR3 sequence: CASSWTGGSSYEQYF. CDR3 DNA: TGTGCCAGCAGCTGGACAGGCGGCAGCTCCTACGAGCAGTACTTC.

The chain is built from TRBV7-2 and TRBJ1-6, with D unclear. The V gene lost 0 bases and the J gene lost 0 bases, with 9 bases spanning the gap. The CDR3 contains 17 residues. The germline gives CDR1 SGHTA, CDR2 FQGNSA. The CDR3 reads CASSLARPSSYNSPLHF. The CDR3 region has the DNA TGTGCCAGCAGCTTAGCCAGGCCGAGCTCCTATAATTCACCCCTCCACTTT.

The chain combines TRBV5-1 with TRBJ1-4; the match to TRBD1 covers 9 bases. The CDR3 contains 14 residues. J lost 5 bases, V lost 2 bases, and 1 base had no gene match. CDR1 and CDR2 from the germline V gene are SGHRS and YFSETQ. The CDR3, as DNA: TGCGCCAGCAGCTTCGGGACAGGGAATGAAAAACTGTTTTTT. It specifies CASSFGTGNEKLFF.

V is TRBV2 and J is TRBJ2-5, with D possibly being TRBD2 (7 bases). The germline CDR1 and CDR2 sequences are SNHLY and FYNNEI. V was shortened by 7 bases and J by 5 bases, with 20 bases between the two germline ends. This CDR3 has 15 amino acids. Here the CDR3 DNA reads TGTGCCAGCACCTGGGGGGGCTTGGGCGGGGAGACCCAGTACTTC. Its protein product is CASTWGGLGGETQYF.

This clone has only a few counts. The genes are TRBV13 and TRBJ1-6, with D perhaps TRBD1 (5 bases). This CDR3 is built from 15 residues. Trimming stripped 0 bases from V and 9 bases from J, with 12 bases between. In germline, CDR1 is PRHDT, CDR2 FYEKMQ (reference sequence). CDR3 nucleotide sequence: TGTGCCAGCAGCTTAGGCGGGGGGGGAATTTCACCCCTCCACTTT. Translated: CASSLGGGGISPLHF.

The gene calls are TRBV11-2 and TRBJ2-2; 7 nucleotides agree with TRBD2. The CDR3 has 15 residues. CDR1 and CDR2 from the germline V gene are SGHAT and FQNNGV. Trimming removed 5 bases from V and 1 base from J; junction bases left unmatched: 4. CDR3 residues: CASSPTGGNTGELFF. The DNA for the CDR3 is TGTGCCAGCAGCCCAACGGGGGGGAACACCGGGGAGCTGTTTTTT. Full variable domain (rest looked up from reference TRBV11-2 and TRBJ2-2): EAGVAQSPRYKIIEKRQSVAFWCNPISGHATLYWYQQILGQGPKLLIQFQNNGVVDDSQLPKDRFSAERLKGVDSTLKIQPAKLEDSAVYLCASSPTGGNTGELFFGEGSRLTVL.

Concerning this clone: The same CDR3 also results from other DNA sequences found in this sample. The chain carries TRBV7-9 and TRBJ2-5; the D is unclear. The V gene's germline CDR1 is SEHNR and CDR2 FQNEAQ (reference sequence). Trimming removed 1 base at V and 2 bases at J, with 8 bases between. The length of the CDR3 is 14 residues. The CDR3 nucleotides read TGTGCCAGCAGCTTAGTGGGCGGTCAAGAGACCCAGTACTTC. Translating it yields CASSLVGGQETQYF.

The chain links TRBV6-1 to TRBJ1-3; tentatively, D is TRBD1 (6 bases). This CDR3 is built from 16 residues. Germline V lookup: CDR1 MNHNS, CDR2 SASEGT. V lost 1 base to trimming and J lost 0 bases, with 10 bases between them. The CDR3, as DNA: TGTGCCAGCAGTGAAGGGTTAGGGGGCTCTGGAAACACCATATATTTT. It translates to CASSEGLGGSGNTIYF.

The V and J genes are TRBV2 and TRBJ2-2; no firm D call. The germline gives CDR1 SNHLY, CDR2 FYNNEI. Trimming removed 5 bases from V and 3 bases from J, with 7 bases in between. The CDR3 loop spans 13 amino acids. The CDR3 reads CASSPPDTGELFF. The CDR3 bases are TGTGCCAGCAGTCCCCCGGACACCGGGGAGCTGTTTTTT. The whole variable domain, remainder taken from reference TRBV2 and TRBJ2-2, is EPEVTQTPSHQVTQMGQEVILRCVPISNHLYFYWYRQILGQKVEFLVSFYNNEISEKSEIFDDQFSVERPDGSNFTLKIRSTKLEDSAMYFCASSPPDTGELFFGEGSRLTVL.

The chain joins TRBV27 to TRBJ1-1; a possible D gene is TRBD1 (5 bases). V lost 1 base, J lost 3 bases, and 6 bases lay in between. The CDR3 extends over 13 amino acids. Germline CDR1 and CDR2: MNHEY and SMNVEV (reference sequence). CDR3 in DNA: TGTGCCAGCAGTTTATGGGGGGACACTGAAGCTTTCTTT. Translated, it gives CASSLWGDTEAFF.